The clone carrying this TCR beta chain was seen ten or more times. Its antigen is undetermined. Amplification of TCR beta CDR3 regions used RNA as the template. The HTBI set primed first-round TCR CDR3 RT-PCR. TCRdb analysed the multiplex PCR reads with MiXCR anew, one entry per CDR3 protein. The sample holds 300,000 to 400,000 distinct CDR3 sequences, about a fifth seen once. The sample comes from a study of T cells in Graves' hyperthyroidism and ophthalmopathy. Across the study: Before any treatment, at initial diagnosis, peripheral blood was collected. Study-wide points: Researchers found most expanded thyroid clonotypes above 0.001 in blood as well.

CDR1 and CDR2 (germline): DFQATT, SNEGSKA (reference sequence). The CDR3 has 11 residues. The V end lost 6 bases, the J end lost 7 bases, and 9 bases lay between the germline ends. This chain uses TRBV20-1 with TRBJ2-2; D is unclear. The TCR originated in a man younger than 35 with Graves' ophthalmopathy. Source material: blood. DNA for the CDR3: TGCAGTGCGTATAGGAGCGGGGAGCTGTTTTTT. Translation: CSAYRSGELFF.